This entry lists 16 T cell receptor beta chains sequenced from one sample in a study of PD-1 blockade in classical Hodgkin lymphoma. The repertoire was sequenced with immunoSEQ multiplex PCR; TCRdb's copy has only in-frame clones and lacks some. The table has some 41,000 clones, roughly 86% seen once. Exposure to brentuximab vedotin varied, and each patient had relapsed following autologous stem cell transplantation. This specimen consisted of peripheral blood mononuclear cells (PBMCs), obtained before the second cycle of nivolumab. These receptors were obtained from a human donor with classical Hodgkin lymphoma.

The J gene is TRBJ1-2, the V gene TRBV6-5, with TRBD1 identical over 7 bases. The germline gives CDR1 MNHEY, CDR2 SVGAGI. The J segment lost 6 bases and the V segment lost 5 bases, leaving 6 bases of the junction unmatched. CDR3 length: 13 amino acids. The CDR3 nucleotides are TGTGCCAGCAGTGCCGACAGGGCAAATGGCTACACCTTC. Amino acid sequence: CASSADRANGYTF.

The chain employs TRBV14 and TRBJ2-1, with 7 positions matching TRBD1. Looked up from germline, CDR1 is SGHDN and CDR2 is FVKESK. The J segment lost 10 bases and the V segment lost 2 bases, leaving 17 bases of the junction unmatched. The CDR3 sequence is 17 residues long. The chain's CDR3 is CASSQSHGLGGQAEQFF. For the CDR3, the DNA is TGTGCCAGCAGCCAAAGTCACGGTCTGGGCGGACAGGCCGAGCAGTTCTTC. Based on the CDR3 plus reference TRBV14 and TRBJ2-1, the full variable domain is EAGVTQFPSHSVIEKGQTVTLRCDPISGHDNLYWYRRVMGKEIKFLLHFVKESKQDESGMPNNRFLAERTGGTYSTLKVQPAELEDSGVYFCASSQSHGLGGQAEQFFGPGTRLTVL.

The CDR3 loop reads CSVAGTANTEAFF. The CDR3 bases are TGCAGCGTCGCCGGGACAGCGAACACTGAAGCTTTCTTT. The V and J genes are TRBV29-1 and TRBJ1-1; 7 nucleotides align to TRBD1. The germline gives CDR1 SQVTM, CDR2 ANQGSEA. The CDR3 has 13 amino acids. Germline trimming cut 6 bases from V and 1 base from J; bases unmatched to any gene: 5.

The chain joins TRBV19 to TRBJ2-5; possibly TRBD1 or TRBD2 for D (5 bases each). V lost 5 bases to trimming and J lost 2 bases, with 9 bases between them. The CDR3 extends over 13 amino acids. Germline lookup yields CDR1 LNHDA and CDR2 SQIVND (reference sequence). The CDR3 bases are TGTGCCAGTAGTTGGGGACGTCAAGAGACCCAGTACTTC. Its protein is CASSWGRQETQYF. The full variable domain, with the rest looked up from reference TRBV19 and TRBJ2-5, is DGGITQSPKYLFRKEGQNVTLSCEQNLNHDAMYWYRQDPGQGLRLIYYSQIVNDFQKGDIAEGYSVSREKKESFPLTVTSAQKNPTAFYLCASSWGRQETQYFGPGTRLLVL.

The V gene is TRBV4-2, the J gene TRBJ2-3; 15 nucleotides match TRBD2. V shed 1 base, J shed 11 bases, and the junction held 7 bases outside the gene matches. Germline V CDR1 and CDR2: LGHNA, YNFKEQ. This CDR3 is built from 16 residues. CDR3 in amino acids: CASSQGSGTSGGMQYF. The CDR3, as DNA: TGTGCCAGCAGCCAAGGCTCTGGGACTAGCGGGGGGATGCAGTATTTT.

This chain connects TRBV7-8 to TRBJ1-2, with 9 bases aligning to TRBD1. CDR3 length equals 15 residues. Germline lookup yields CDR1 SGHVS and CDR2 FQNEAQ. After removal of 5 bases from V and 7 bases from J, the junction contained 11 bases not matched to a gene. The CDR3 is CASSDFRDRELGYTF. The CDR3, as DNA: TGTGCCAGCAGCGACTTCCGGGACAGGGAACTTGGCTACACCTTC.

This chain links TRBV19 with TRBJ1-5; 9 positions agree with TRBD1. This CDR3 comprises 16 residues. Per germline, CDR1 LNHDA and CDR2 SQIVND (reference sequence). Trimming removed 5 bases from V and 2 bases from J; junction bases left unmatched: 7. The CDR3, as DNA: TGTGCCAGTAGTTCACAGGACAGGGGACGCAATCAGCCCCAGCATTTT. Translated: CASSSQDRGRNQPQHF.

Comments on this clone: The sample holds other DNA sequences that translate to the same CDR3. The chain uses TRBV7-9 and TRBJ2-7; the D is unclear. The ends were cut back, 1 base at V and 4 bases at J, with 5 bases in the middle. The V gene's germline CDR1 is SEHNR and CDR2 FQNEAQ (reference sequence). The length of the CDR3 is 12 residues. CDR3 DNA sequence: TGTGCCAGCAGCTTAGAGAGTTACGAGCAGTACTTC. It yields the protein CASSLESYEQYF.

This sequence joins TRBV2 and TRBJ1-5, with a possible D match to TRBD1 (6 bases). Between the trimmed V and J ends, which lost 6 bases and 0 bases, there was a span of 9 bases. Germline lookup yields CDR1 SNHLY and CDR2 FYNNEI. The CDR3 is made up of 14 amino acids. CDR3 region: CASRDSHSNQPQHF. The CDR3 coding sequence is TGTGCCAGCAGGGACAGCCATAGCAATCAGCCCCAGCATTTT. Variable domain in full (rest from reference TRBV2 and TRBJ1-5): EPEVTQTPSHQVTQMGQEVILRCVPISNHLYFYWYRQILGQKVEFLVSFYNNEISEKSEIFDDQFSVERPDGSNFTLKIRSTKLEDSAMYFCASRDSHSNQPQHFGDGTRLSIL.

This rearrangement joins TRBV4-1 to TRBJ2-7; TRBD1 aligns across 11 bases. Germline assignment: CDR1 MGHRA and CDR2 YSYEKL. CDR3 length: 18 amino acids. Trimming at V came to 0 bases and at J to 4 bases, leaving 11 bases not matched to a gene. DNA for the CDR3: TGCGCCAGCAGCCAAGATGAACGAGGACAGGGGGCACCGTACGAGCAGTACTTC. Translated: CASSQDERGQGAPYEQYF.

The rearrangement joins TRBV27 to TRBJ2-4; TRBD1 matches 10 bases. The V gene's germline CDR1 is MNHEY and CDR2 SMNVEV (reference sequence). J was trimmed by 5 bases and V by 9 bases; bases with no gene match: 10. This CDR3 contains 15 residues. The CDR3 DNA reads as TGTGCCAGTACTAGTACCGGGACAGGGGAAAACATTCAGTACTTC. This sequence encodes CASTSTGTGENIQYF.

A few counts support this clone. This chain joins TRBV2 and TRBJ2-2; no firm D call. This CDR3 is built from 13 residues. Germline V gene sequence: CDR1 SNHLY, CDR2 FYNNEI. The V end lost 3 bases, the J end lost 7 bases, and 9 bases lay between the germline ends. The DNA of the CDR3 is TGTGCCAGCAGTGACCTAGTGAACGGGGAGCTGTTTTTT. It encodes CASSDLVNGELFF.

The genes are TRBV4-3 and TRBJ2-7, with TRBD1 as a possible D gene (5 bases). Germline V gene data show CDR1 as LGHNA and CDR2 as YSLEER. Deletions cut 1 base from V and 0 bases from J, with 19 bases between. The CDR3 loop spans 18 amino acids. The CDR3 DNA follows: TGCGCCAGCAGCCAAGGGGGAAGATGGACAAAAAGCTCCTACGAGCAGTACTTC. Translating gives CASSQGGRWTKSSYEQYF.

This rearrangement joins TRBV4-1 to TRBJ1-4, with a tentative D call TRBD1 (6 bases). V lost 1 base and J 8 bases, leaving 14 bases between the germline ends. The CDR3 consists of 15 residues. CDR1 is MGHRA and CDR2 is YSYEKL in the germline V gene. CDR3 nucleotide sequence: TGCGCCAGCAGCCAAGTAGGGGGGGCTGGGGAAAAACTGTTTTTT. Its translation: CASSQVGGAGEKLFF.

The CDR3: CATGDRVTEAFF. CDR3 nucleotide sequence: TGTGCCACCGGGGACAGGGTAACTGAAGCTTTCTTT. This chain uses TRBV19 with TRBJ1-1; 9 positions agree with TRBD1. The V gene end was trimmed by 10 bases and the J gene end by 5 bases; junction bases not matched to a gene: 5. Germline assignment: CDR1 LNHDA and CDR2 SQIVND (reference sequence). The CDR3 is 12 residues long.

CDR3 in amino acids: CASSRNRDRTDTQYF. In DNA, the CDR3 is TGTGCCAGCTCACGGAACCGGGACCGCACAGATACGCAGTATTTT. The chain couples TRBV18 to TRBJ2-3; D may correspond to TRBD1 or TRBD2 (5 bases each). Germline V gives CDR1 KGHSH, CDR2 LQKENI. CDR3 length equals 15 residues. Trimming stripped 4 bases from V and 1 base from J, with 12 bases between.